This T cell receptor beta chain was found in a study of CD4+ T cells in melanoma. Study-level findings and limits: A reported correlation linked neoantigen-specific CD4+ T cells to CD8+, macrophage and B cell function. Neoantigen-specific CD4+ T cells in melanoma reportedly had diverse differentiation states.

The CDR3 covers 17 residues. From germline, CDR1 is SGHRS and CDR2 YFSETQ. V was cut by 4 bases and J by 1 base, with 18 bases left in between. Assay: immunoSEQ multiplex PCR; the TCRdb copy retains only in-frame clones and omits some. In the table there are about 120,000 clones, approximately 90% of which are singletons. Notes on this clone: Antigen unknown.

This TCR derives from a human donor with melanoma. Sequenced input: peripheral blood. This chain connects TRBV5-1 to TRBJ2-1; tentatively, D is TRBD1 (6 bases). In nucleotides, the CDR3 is TGCGCCAGCAGCCCAGACCCCCCGGGACAATCCTACAATGAGCAGTTCTTC. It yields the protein CASSPDPPGQSYNEQFF.